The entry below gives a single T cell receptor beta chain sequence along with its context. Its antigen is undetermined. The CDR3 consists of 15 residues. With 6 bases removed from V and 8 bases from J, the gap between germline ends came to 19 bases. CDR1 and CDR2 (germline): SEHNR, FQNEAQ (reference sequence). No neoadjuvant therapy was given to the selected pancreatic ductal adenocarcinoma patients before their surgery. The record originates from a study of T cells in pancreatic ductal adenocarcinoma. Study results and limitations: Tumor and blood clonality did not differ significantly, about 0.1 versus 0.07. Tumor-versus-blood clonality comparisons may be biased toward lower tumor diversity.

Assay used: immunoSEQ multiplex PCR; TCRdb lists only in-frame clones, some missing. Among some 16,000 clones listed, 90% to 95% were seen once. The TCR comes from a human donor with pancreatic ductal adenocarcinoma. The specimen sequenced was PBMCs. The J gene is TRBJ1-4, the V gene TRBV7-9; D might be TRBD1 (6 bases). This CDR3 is CASSQTGGGGEKLFF. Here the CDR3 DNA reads TGTGCCAGCAGTCAAACCGGTGGGGGCGGCGAAAAACTGTTTTTT.